This T cell receptor (beta chain) comes out of a study of blood T cell repertoires in COVID-19. Method: immunoSEQ multiplex PCR; TCRdb's copy keeps in-frame clones and lacks some. Of 400,000 or so clones in the sample, 70% to 90% were seen once. The CDR3 sequence is 13 residues long. V lost 5 bases to trimming and J lost 5 bases; unmatched junction nucleotides: 5. Germline assignment: CDR1 SGHTA and CDR2 FQGTGA. The sequence came from a young man with COVID-19, enrolled during active disease. The sequencing sample was made of peripheral blood. The rearrangement joins TRBV7-3 to TRBJ2-5; 7 nucleotides match TRBD1. As DNA, the CDR3 is TGTGCCAGCAGCCTAGGGGGCTTGGAGACCCAGTACTTC. Translated: CASSLGGLETQYF. The full variable domain, in which reference TRBV7-3 and TRBJ2-5 provide the parts outside the CDR3, is GAGVSQTPSNKVTEKGKYVELRCDPISGHTALYWYRQSLGQGPEFLIYFQGTGAADDSGLPNDRFFAVRPEGSVSTLKIQRTERGDSAVYLCASSLGGLETQYFGPGTRLLVL.